These T cell receptor beta chains were read from a single sample in a study of blood T cell repertoires in COVID-19. TCRdb keeps only in-frame clones here, not all; method: immunoSEQ multiplex PCR. The sample has approximately 100,000 clones, more than 65% seen once; the top ten hold 4.4%. Source material: peripheral blood. The receptors were sampled from a man aged 55 to 69 with acute or convalescent COVID-19. Both conserved end residues are part of each CDR3. The D gene is left open where the match is weak. A row's size may be missing; if present it is once, few, many or a size class.

clone size: .; D gene: .; V gene: TRBV6-6; J gene: TRBJ1-1; CDR3 DNA: TGTGCCAGCAGTTACTCCAGGGATAACACTGAAGCTTTCTTT; CDR3 protein: CASSYSRDNTEAFF
clone size: .; D gene: TRBD2; V gene: TRBV3-1/TRBV3-2; J gene: TRBJ2-5; CDR3 DNA: TGTGCCAGCAGCCAAAGGACTAGCGGGAGTGGCGAGACCCAGTACTTC; CDR3 protein: CASSQRTSGSGETQYF
clone size: .; D gene: .; V gene: TRBV5-4; J gene: TRBJ2-7; CDR3 DNA: TGTGCCAGCAGCATTTATAACTCCTACGAGCAGTACTTC; CDR3 protein: CASSIYNSYEQYF
clone size: .; D gene: TRBD1; V gene: TRBV27; J gene: TRBJ1-1; CDR3 DNA: TGTGCCAGCAGTACGCCCCGGACAGGGACTGTGAACACTGAAGCTTTCTTT; CDR3 protein: CASSTPRTGTVNTEAFF
clone size: .; D gene: TRBD1; V gene: TRBV4-1; J gene: TRBJ2-7; CDR3 DNA: TGCGCCAGCAGCCAAGGGGACAGTGATTCCTACGAGCAGTACTTC; CDR3 protein: CASSQGDSDSYEQYF
clone size: .; D gene: .; V gene: TRBV28; J gene: TRBJ2-1; CDR3 DNA: TGTGCCAGCAGATCTCAGGGCATGGACTACAATGAGCAGTTCTTC; CDR3 protein: CASRSQGMDYNEQFF
clone size: .; D gene: .; V gene: TRBV6-6; J gene: TRBJ2-1; CDR3 DNA: TGTGCCAGCAGTTACTCTCGCGACAGAAAGTTCTTC; CDR3 protein: CASSYSRDRKFF
clone size: .; D gene: .; V gene: TRBV4-1; J gene: TRBJ1-3; CDR3 DNA: TGCGCCAGCAGCCAAGACCGTCTCTCTGGAAACACCATATATTTT; CDR3 protein: CASSQDRLSGNTIYF
clone size: .; D gene: .; V gene: TRBV5-4; J gene: TRBJ2-5; CDR3 DNA: TGTGCCAGCAGCTTTACAGTTAGCCAAGAGACCCAGTACTTC; CDR3 protein: CASSFTVSQETQYF
clone size: .; D gene: .; V gene: TRBV4-3; J gene: TRBJ1-2; CDR3 DNA: TGCGCCAGCAGCCAAGTGGGAGGGTTTGGGGACTATGGCTACACCTTC; CDR3 protein: CASSQVGGFGDYGYTF
clone size: .; D gene: .; V gene: TRBV28; J gene: TRBJ2-1; CDR3 DNA: TGTGCCAGCAGCTCTCCTAGGGAGAATCGGTACAATGAGCAGTTCTTC; CDR3 protein: CASSSPRENRYNEQFF
clone size: once; D gene: TRBD1; V gene: TRBV5-1; J gene: TRBJ1-2; CDR3 DNA: TGCGCCAGCAGCTTGTTTCCCACAGGGGAAAGCGGCTACACCTTC; CDR3 protein: CASSLFPTGESGYTF
clone size: .; D gene: .; V gene: TRBV25-1; J gene: TRBJ1-1; CDR3 DNA: TGTGCCAGCAGTGAAATGAGGGAAAACACTGAAGCTTTCTTT; CDR3 protein: CASSEMRENTEAFF
clone size: .; D gene: .; V gene: TRBV5-1; J gene: TRBJ2-7; CDR3 DNA: TGCGCCAGCAGCTTGGGCGGACAAATCGGGCACGAGCAGTACTTC; CDR3 protein: CASSLGGQIGHEQYF
clone size: .; D gene: TRBD1; V gene: TRBV5-1; J gene: TRBJ1-2; CDR3 DNA: TGCGCCAGCAGCCTGGGACAGCCCTTTAACTATGGCTACACCTTC; CDR3 protein: CASSLGQPFNYGYTF
clone size: .; D gene: TRBD1; V gene: TRBV7-2; J gene: TRBJ1-5; CDR3 DNA: TGTGCCAGCAGCTGGACAGGGTTCCAGCCCCAGCATTTT; CDR3 protein: CASSWTGFQPQHF
clone size: .; D gene: .; V gene: TRBV19; J gene: TRBJ1-2; CDR3 DNA: TGTGCCAGTATCCAGCGGGCCAGCTTCTATGGCTACACCTTC; CDR3 protein: CASIQRASFYGYTF
clone size: .; D gene: .; V gene: TRBV3-1/TRBV3-2; J gene: TRBJ1-6; CDR3 DNA: TGTGCCAGCAGCCCTGGTACTCCAAATTCACCCCTCCACTTT; CDR3 protein: CASSPGTPNSPLHF
clone size: .; D gene: TRBD1; V gene: TRBV3-1/TRBV3-2; J gene: TRBJ1-4; CDR3 DNA: TGTGCCAGCAGCCACGTCCCGGGACAGTCAACTAATGAAAAACTGTTTTTT; CDR3 protein: CASSHVPGQSTNEKLFF
clone size: .; D gene: .; V gene: TRBV3-1/TRBV3-2; J gene: TRBJ2-5; CDR3 DNA: TGTGCCAGCAGAGCAGGGAAGGGGACCCAGTACTTC; CDR3 protein: CASRAGKGTQYF
clone size: .; D gene: TRBD2; V gene: TRBV5-1; J gene: TRBJ2-5; CDR3 DNA: TGCGCCAGCAGGGACATCACAATGACTAGCGGGACCACCGGGGAGACCCAGTACTTC; CDR3 protein: CASRDITMTSGTTGETQYF
clone size: .; D gene: TRBD1; V gene: TRBV3-1/TRBV3-2; J gene: TRBJ2-5; CDR3 DNA: TGTGCCATTACGGACAGGGTGCAAGAGACCCAGTACTTC; CDR3 protein: CAITDRVQETQYF
clone size: .; D gene: .; V gene: TRBV18; J gene: TRBJ2-3; CDR3 DNA: TGTGCCAGCTCACTGTATCGAGTCACAGATACGCAGTATTTT; CDR3 protein: CASSLYRVTDTQYF
clone size: .; D gene: TRBD1; V gene: TRBV11-2; J gene: TRBJ2-5; CDR3 DNA: TGTGCCAGCAGTTCCGGGACAGGATATGGGCAAGAGACCCAGTACTTC; CDR3 protein: CASSSGTGYGQETQYF
clone size: once; D gene: TRBD2; V gene: TRBV29-1; J gene: TRBJ2-7; CDR3 DNA: TGCAGCGTTGAAGGGCGTCCGGGCGGGAGGAACTACGAGCAGTACTTC; CDR3 protein: CSVEGRPGGRNYEQYF
clone size: .; D gene: .; V gene: TRBV30; J gene: TRBJ1-5; CDR3 DNA: TGTGCCTGGAGAGGATTGGGCGGGAATCAGCCCCAGCATTTT; CDR3 protein: CAWRGLGGNQPQHF
clone size: .; D gene: .; V gene: TRBV5-1; J gene: TRBJ2-7; CDR3 DNA: TGCGCCAGCAGCTGGAAAGACGGAGTAGAATCCTACGAGCAGTACTTC; CDR3 protein: CASSWKDGVESYEQYF
clone size: .; D gene: .; V gene: TRBV29-1; J gene: TRBJ1-2; CDR3 DNA: TGCAGCGTCGAAAGGGGCTATGGCTACACCTTC; CDR3 protein: CSVERGYGYTF
clone size: .; D gene: .; V gene: TRBV5-1; J gene: TRBJ1-1; CDR3 DNA: TGCGCCAGCAGCTTCTACAGCACGAACACTGAAGCTTTCTTT; CDR3 protein: CASSFYSTNTEAFF
clone size: .; D gene: .; V gene: TRBV10-3; J gene: TRBJ1-5; CDR3 DNA: TGTGCCACTCAGACAGCGATAAATCAGCCCCAGCATTTT; CDR3 protein: CATQTAINQPQHF
clone size: .; D gene: TRBD1; V gene: TRBV4-2; J gene: TRBJ1-5; CDR3 DNA: TGTGCCAGCAGCCAAGACCTCCTTCACAGGGGACTTTATAGCAATCAGCCCCAGCATTTT; CDR3 protein: CASSQDLLHRGLYSNQPQHF
clone size: .; D gene: TRBD2; V gene: TRBV5-4; J gene: TRBJ2-1; CDR3 DNA: TGTGCCAGCAGCGGGACTAGCGGGGGCACCTACAATGAGCAGTTCTTC; CDR3 protein: CASSGTSGGTYNEQFF
clone size: .; D gene: TRBD1; V gene: TRBV5-5; J gene: TRBJ2-4; CDR3 DNA: TGTGCCAGCAGCTGGACAGGGGAAGTAGCCAAAAACATTCAGTACTTC; CDR3 protein: CASSWTGEVAKNIQYF
clone size: .; D gene: TRBD1; V gene: TRBV19; J gene: TRBJ1-2; CDR3 DNA: TGTGCCAGTAGAGGACAGGGGTCTAACTATGGCTACACCTTC; CDR3 protein: CASRGQGSNYGYTF
clone size: once; D gene: TRBD1; V gene: TRBV19; J gene: TRBJ2-7; CDR3 DNA: TGTGCCAGTAGGGGACAGGGGGCGCGTGAGCAGTACTTC; CDR3 protein: CASRGQGAREQYF
clone size: .; D gene: .; V gene: TRBV4-2; J gene: TRBJ2-7; CDR3 DNA: TGTGCCAGCAGCCAAGATTGGGGAGGTGGGTCCTACGAGCAGTACTTC; CDR3 protein: CASSQDWGGGSYEQYF
clone size: once; D gene: .; V gene: TRBV5-1; J gene: TRBJ2-2; CDR3 DNA: TGCGCCAGCAGCTTGGACAGGTTTAACACCGGGGAGCTGTTTTTT; CDR3 protein: CASSLDRFNTGELFF
clone size: .; D gene: .; V gene: TRBV12-3/TRBV12-4; J gene: TRBJ2-1; CDR3 DNA: TGTGCCAGCAGTACCCGGGAGCAGTTCTTC; CDR3 protein: CASSTREQFF
clone size: .; D gene: .; V gene: TRBV12-3/TRBV12-4; J gene: TRBJ1-1; CDR3 DNA: TGTGCCAGCAGTTTCGGGGTGCCTGAAGCTTTCTTT; CDR3 protein: CASSFGVPEAFF
clone size: .; D gene: .; V gene: TRBV7-2; J gene: TRBJ1-4; CDR3 DNA: TGTGCCTGTCGCGAAAGGGGGGGACTCAGTAATGAAAAACTGTTTTTT; CDR3 protein: CACRERGGLSNEKLFF
clone size: .; D gene: TRBD1; V gene: TRBV12-5; J gene: TRBJ1-1; CDR3 DNA: TGTGCTAGTGGTTTGGTACAGGGGTGGGGCACTGAAGCTTTCTTT; CDR3 protein: CASGLVQGWGTEAFF
clone size: .; D gene: .; V gene: TRBV6-1; J gene: TRBJ2-1; CDR3 DNA: TGTGCCAGCAGTGAGATCCGATTCGCTGGCAAGCAGTTCTTC; CDR3 protein: CASSEIRFAGKQFF
clone size: .; D gene: TRBD2; V gene: TRBV28; J gene: TRBJ2-3; CDR3 DNA: TGTGCCTCGGGAGACGGGAGGTATACGCAGTATTTT; CDR3 protein: CASGDGRYTQYF
clone size: .; D gene: TRBD1; V gene: TRBV7-9; J gene: TRBJ1-1; CDR3 DNA: TGTGCCAGCAGCTTACTTACAGGGGGCTTCACTGAAGCTTTCTTT; CDR3 protein: CASSLLTGGFTEAFF
clone size: .; D gene: .; V gene: TRBV28; J gene: TRBJ1-5; CDR3 DNA: TGTGCCAGCAGTTTGTATAGCAATCAGCCCCAGCATTTT; CDR3 protein: CASSLYSNQPQHF
clone size: .; D gene: TRBD1; V gene: TRBV28; J gene: TRBJ1-2; CDR3 DNA: TGTGCCAGCAGTCAATTGGGACAGGGGAGTGGCACCTTC; CDR3 protein: CASSQLGQGSGTF
clone size: .; D gene: .; V gene: TRBV3-1/TRBV3-2; J gene: TRBJ2-7; CDR3 DNA: TGTGCCAGCAGCCCCGAGGGACTGGCCACCTACGAGCAGTACTTC; CDR3 protein: CASSPEGLATYEQYF
clone size: .; D gene: .; V gene: TRBV5-1; J gene: TRBJ2-7; CDR3 DNA: TGCGCCAGCAGCTCGTTAGCGTCAAACTACGAGCAGTACTTC; CDR3 protein: CASSSLASNYEQYF
clone size: .; D gene: TRBD1; V gene: TRBV7-6; J gene: TRBJ2-7; CDR3 DNA: TGTGCCAGCAGCTTACGACAGGGTCGACCCTACGAGCAGTACTTC; CDR3 protein: CASSLRQGRPYEQYF
clone size: .; D gene: .; V gene: TRBV5-1; J gene: TRBJ2-7; CDR3 DNA: TGCGCCAGCAGAGAGGAGCTTTCCTCCTACGAGCAGTACTTC; CDR3 protein: CASREELSSYEQYF
clone size: .; D gene: TRBD1; V gene: TRBV6-2/TRBV6-3; J gene: TRBJ1-3; CDR3 DNA: TGTGCCAGCAGTTACTTGCGACAGGGGGCGGGAAACACCATATATTTT; CDR3 protein: CASSYLRQGAGNTIYF
clone size: .; D gene: .; V gene: TRBV10-3; J gene: TRBJ2-7; CDR3 DNA: TGTGCCATCAGTGAGTCGAGGCTTGAGCAGTACTTC; CDR3 protein: CAISESRLEQYF
clone size: once; D gene: TRBD1; V gene: TRBV6-2/TRBV6-3; J gene: TRBJ1-5; CDR3 DNA: TGTGCCAGCAGCGAAACAGGGGGCGTGAGACAGCCCCAGCATTTT; CDR3 protein: CASSETGGVRQPQHF
clone size: .; D gene: TRBD1; V gene: TRBV9; J gene: TRBJ1-1; CDR3 DNA: TGTGCCAGCCGAGGACAGGGACGGACTGAAGCTTTCTTT; CDR3 protein: CASRGQGRTEAFF
clone size: .; D gene: TRBD2; V gene: TRBV11-3; J gene: TRBJ2-1; CDR3 DNA: TGTGCCAGCAGCTTAGGCGTAGCGGGGGAATCATACAATGAGCAGTTCTTC; CDR3 protein: CASSLGVAGESYNEQFF
clone size: .; D gene: TRBD1; V gene: TRBV29-1; J gene: TRBJ1-1; CDR3 DNA: TGCAGCGTTGAAGCGAAACGGACAGGAACCGCATCTGAAGCTTTCTTT; CDR3 protein: CSVEAKRTGTASEAFF
clone size: .; D gene: TRBD2; V gene: TRBV19; J gene: TRBJ2-2; CDR3 DNA: TGTGCCAGTAGGGGGACTAGCGTGCACACCGGGGAGCTGTTTTTT; CDR3 protein: CASRGTSVHTGELFF
clone size: .; D gene: TRBD2; V gene: TRBV10-3; J gene: TRBJ2-2; CDR3 DNA: TGTGCCATCACGTCAGCGGGGCTAAACACCGGGGAGCTGTTTTTT; CDR3 protein: CAITSAGLNTGELFF